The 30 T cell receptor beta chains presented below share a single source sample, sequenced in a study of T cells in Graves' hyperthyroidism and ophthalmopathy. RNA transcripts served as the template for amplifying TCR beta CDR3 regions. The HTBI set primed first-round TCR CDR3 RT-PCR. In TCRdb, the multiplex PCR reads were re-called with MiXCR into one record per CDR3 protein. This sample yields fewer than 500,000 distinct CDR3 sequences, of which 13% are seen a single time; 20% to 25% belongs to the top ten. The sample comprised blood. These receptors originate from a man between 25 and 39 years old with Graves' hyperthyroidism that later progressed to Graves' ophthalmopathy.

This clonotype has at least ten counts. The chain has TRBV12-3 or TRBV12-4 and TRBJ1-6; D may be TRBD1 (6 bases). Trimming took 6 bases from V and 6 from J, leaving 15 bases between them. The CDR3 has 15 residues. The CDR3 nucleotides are TGTGCCAGCAGGAACAGGGCGCACCCTAATTCACCCCTCCACTTT. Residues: CASRNRAHPNSPLHF.

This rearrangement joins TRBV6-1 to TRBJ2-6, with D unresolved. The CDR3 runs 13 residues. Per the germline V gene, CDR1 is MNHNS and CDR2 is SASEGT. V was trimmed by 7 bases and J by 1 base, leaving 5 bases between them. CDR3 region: CASISSGANVLTF. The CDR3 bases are TGTGCCAGCATCTCGTCTGGGGCCAACGTCCTGACTTTC.

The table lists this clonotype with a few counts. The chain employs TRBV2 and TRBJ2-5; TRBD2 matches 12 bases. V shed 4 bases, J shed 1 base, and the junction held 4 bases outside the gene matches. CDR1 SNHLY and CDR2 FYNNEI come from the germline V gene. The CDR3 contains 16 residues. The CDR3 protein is CASSVGLAGFQETQYF. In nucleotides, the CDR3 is TGTGCCAGCAGTGTCGGACTAGCGGGGTTCCAAGAGACCCAGTACTTC.

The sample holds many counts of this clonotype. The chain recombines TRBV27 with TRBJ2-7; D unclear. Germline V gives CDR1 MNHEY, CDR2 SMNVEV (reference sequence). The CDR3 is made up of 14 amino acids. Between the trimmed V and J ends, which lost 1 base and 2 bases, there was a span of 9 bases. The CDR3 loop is CASSLYGPAYEQYF. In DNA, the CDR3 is TGTGCCAGCAGTTTATACGGGCCAGCCTACGAGCAGTACTTC.

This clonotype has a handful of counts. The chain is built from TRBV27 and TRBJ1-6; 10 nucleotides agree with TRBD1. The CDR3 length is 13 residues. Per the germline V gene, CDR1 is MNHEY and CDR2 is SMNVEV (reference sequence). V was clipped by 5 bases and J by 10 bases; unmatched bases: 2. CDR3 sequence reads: CASSEGQGSPLHF. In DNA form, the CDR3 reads TGTGCCAGCAGTGAGGGACAGGGGTCACCCCTCCACTTT.

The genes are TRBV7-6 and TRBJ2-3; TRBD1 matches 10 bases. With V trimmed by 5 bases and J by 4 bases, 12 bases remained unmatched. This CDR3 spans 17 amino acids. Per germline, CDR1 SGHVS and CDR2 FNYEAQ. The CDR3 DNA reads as TGTGCCAGCAGCGTAGAACCCGGGACAGGGGTGGCAGATACGCAGTATTTT. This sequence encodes CASSVEPGTGVADTQYF.

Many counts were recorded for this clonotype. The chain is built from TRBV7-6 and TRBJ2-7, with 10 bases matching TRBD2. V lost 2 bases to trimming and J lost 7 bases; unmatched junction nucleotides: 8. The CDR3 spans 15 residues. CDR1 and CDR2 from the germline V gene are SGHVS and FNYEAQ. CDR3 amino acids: CASSLRSASGGEQYF. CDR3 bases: TGTGCCAGCAGCTTACGTTCGGCTAGCGGGGGTGAGCAGTACTTC.

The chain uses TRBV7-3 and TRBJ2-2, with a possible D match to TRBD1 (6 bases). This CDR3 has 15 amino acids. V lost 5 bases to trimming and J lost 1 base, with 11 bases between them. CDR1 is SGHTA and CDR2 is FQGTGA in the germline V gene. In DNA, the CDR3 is TGTGCCAGCAGCCGCATGACAGGGAACACCGGGGAGCTGTTTTTT. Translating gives CASSRMTGNTGELFF.

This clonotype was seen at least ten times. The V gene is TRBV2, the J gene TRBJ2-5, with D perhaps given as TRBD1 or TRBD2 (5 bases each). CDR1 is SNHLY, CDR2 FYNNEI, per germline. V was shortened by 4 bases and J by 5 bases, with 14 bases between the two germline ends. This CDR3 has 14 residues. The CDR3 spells CASSASGSVETQYF. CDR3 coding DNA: TGTGCCAGCAGTGCGTCAGGGAGTGTGGAGACCCAGTACTTC.

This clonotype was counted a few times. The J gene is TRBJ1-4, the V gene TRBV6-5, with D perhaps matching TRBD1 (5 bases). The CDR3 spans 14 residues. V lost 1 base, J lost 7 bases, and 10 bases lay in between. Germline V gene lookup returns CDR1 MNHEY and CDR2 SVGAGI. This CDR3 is CASSYLQGVEKLFF. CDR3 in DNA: TGTGCCAGCAGTTACTTGCAGGGTGTTGAAAAACTGTTTTTT.

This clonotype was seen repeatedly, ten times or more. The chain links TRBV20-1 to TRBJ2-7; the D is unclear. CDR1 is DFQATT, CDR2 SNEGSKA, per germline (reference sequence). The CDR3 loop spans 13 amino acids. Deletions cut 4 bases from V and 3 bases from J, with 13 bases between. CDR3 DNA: TGCAGTGCTACCCGGATCGCCTACTACGAGCAGTACTTC. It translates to CSATRIAYYEQYF.

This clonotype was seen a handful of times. CDR3 sequence: CASSLVGQGFRNEQFF. The DNA for the CDR3 is TGCGCCAGCAGCTTGGTCGGACAGGGGTTTAGAAATGAGCAGTTCTTC. The rearrangement uses TRBV5-1 and TRBJ2-1; 9 bases align to TRBD1. The CDR3 contains 16 residues. Germline values: CDR1 SGHRS, CDR2 YFSETQ. The V segment lost 0 bases and the J segment 7 bases; nucleotides outside the gene matches: 8.

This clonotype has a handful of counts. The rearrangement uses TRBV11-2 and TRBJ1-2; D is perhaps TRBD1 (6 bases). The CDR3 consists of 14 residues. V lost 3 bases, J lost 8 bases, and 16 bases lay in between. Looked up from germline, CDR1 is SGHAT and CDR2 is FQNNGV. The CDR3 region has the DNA TGTGCCAGCAGCTTCTTACAGGGAGGTGGCGGCTACACCTTC. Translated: CASSFLQGGGGYTF. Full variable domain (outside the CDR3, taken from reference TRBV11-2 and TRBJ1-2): EAGVAQSPRYKIIEKRQSVAFWCNPISGHATLYWYQQILGQGPKLLIQFQNNGVVDDSQLPKDRFSAERLKGVDSTLKIQPAKLEDSAVYLCASSFLQGGGGYTFGSGTRLTVV.

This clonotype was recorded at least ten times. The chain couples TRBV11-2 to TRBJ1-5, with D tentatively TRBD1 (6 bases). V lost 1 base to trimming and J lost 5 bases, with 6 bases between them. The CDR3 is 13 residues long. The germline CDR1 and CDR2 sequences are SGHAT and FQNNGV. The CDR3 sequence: CASSLGTDQPQHF. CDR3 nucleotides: TGTGCCAGCAGCTTAGGGACAGATCAGCCCCAGCATTTT.

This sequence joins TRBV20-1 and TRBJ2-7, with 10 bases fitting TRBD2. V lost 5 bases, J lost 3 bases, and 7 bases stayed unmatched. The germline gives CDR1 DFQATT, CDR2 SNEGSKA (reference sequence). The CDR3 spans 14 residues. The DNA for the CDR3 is TGCAGTGCTGAGAGCGGGGGGGCCGGCTACGAGCAGTACTTC. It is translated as CSAESGGAGYEQYF.

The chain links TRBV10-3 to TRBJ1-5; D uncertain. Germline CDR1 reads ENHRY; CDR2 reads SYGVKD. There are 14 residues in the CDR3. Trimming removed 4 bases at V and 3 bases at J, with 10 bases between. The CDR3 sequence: CAISGERLNQPQHF. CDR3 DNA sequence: TGTGCCATCAGTGGGGAGCGTCTCAATCAGCCCCAGCATTTT.

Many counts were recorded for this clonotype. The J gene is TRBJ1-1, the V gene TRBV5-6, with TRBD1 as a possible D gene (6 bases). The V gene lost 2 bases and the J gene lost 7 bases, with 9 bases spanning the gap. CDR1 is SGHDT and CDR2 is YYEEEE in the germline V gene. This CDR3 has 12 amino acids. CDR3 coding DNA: TGTGCCAGCAGCTTCCAAGGGGGTGAAGCTTTCTTT. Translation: CASSFQGGEAFF.

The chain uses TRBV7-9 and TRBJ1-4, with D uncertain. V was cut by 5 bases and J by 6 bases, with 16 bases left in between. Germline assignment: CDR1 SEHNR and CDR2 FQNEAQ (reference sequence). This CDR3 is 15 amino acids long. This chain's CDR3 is CASSTDTAVDEKLFF. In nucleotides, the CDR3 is TGTGCCAGCAGCACAGACACCGCGGTAGATGAAAAACTGTTTTTT.

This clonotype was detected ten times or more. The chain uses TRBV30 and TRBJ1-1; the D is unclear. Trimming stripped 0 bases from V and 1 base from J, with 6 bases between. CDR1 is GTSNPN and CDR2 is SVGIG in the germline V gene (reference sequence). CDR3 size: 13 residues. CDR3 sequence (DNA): TGTGCCTGGAGTGTACTAACGAACACTGAAGCTTTCTTT. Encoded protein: CAWSVLTNTEAFF.

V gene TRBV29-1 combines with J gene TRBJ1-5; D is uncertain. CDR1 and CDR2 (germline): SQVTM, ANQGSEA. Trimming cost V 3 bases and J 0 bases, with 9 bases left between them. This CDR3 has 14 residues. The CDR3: CSVDSHYSNQPQHF. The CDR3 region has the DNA TGCAGCGTTGATTCGCACTATAGCAATCAGCCCCAGCATTTT.

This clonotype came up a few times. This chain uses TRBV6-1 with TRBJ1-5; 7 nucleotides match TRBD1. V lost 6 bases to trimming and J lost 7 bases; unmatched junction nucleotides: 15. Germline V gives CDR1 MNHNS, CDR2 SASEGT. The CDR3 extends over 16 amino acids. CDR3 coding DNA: TGTGCCAGCAGCCCCTTGAAGAGGGGGCGGGGGCAGCCCCAGCATTTT. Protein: CASSPLKRGRGQPQHF.

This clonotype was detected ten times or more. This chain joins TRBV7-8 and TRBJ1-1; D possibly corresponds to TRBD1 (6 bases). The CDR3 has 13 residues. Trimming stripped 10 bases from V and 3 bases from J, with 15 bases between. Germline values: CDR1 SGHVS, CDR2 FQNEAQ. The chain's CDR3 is CAIGDRPDTEAFF. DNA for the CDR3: TGTGCCATCGGTGACAGGCCTGACACTGAAGCTTTCTTT.

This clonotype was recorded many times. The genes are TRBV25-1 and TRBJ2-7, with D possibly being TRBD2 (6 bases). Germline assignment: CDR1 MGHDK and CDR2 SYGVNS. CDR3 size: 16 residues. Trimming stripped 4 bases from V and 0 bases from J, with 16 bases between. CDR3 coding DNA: TGTGCCAGCAGTGGGCCAGGGAGGCCCTACTCCTACGAGCAGTACTTC. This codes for CASSGPGRPYSYEQYF.

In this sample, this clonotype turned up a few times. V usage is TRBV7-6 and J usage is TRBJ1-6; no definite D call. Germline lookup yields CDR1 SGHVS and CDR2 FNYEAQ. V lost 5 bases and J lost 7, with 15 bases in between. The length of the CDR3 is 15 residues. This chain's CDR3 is CASSKAVEGNSPLHF. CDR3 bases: TGTGCCAGCAGCAAAGCGGTAGAAGGCAATTCACCCCTCCACTTT.

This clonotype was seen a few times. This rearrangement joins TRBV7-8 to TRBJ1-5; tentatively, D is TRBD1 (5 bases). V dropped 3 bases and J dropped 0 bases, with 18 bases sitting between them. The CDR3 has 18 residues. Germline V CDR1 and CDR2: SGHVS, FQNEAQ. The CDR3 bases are TGTGCCAGCAGCTTTACCTCAGAGCCCGGGGGTAGCAATCAGCCCCAGCATTTT. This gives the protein CASSFTSEPGGSNQPQHF.

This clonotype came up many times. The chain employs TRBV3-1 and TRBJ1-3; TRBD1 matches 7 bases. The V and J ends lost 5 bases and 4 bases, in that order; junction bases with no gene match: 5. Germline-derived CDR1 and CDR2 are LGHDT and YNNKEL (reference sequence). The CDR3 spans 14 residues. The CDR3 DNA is TGTGCCAGCAGCACGAGGGGGCCCGGAAACACCATATATTTT. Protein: CASSTRGPGNTIYF. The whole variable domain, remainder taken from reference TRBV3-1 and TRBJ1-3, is DTAVSQTPKYLVTQMGNDKSIKCEQNLGHDTMYWYKQDSKKFLKIMFSYNNKELIINETVPNRFSPKSPDKAHLNLHINSLELGDSAVYFCASSTRGPGNTIYFGEGSWLTVV.

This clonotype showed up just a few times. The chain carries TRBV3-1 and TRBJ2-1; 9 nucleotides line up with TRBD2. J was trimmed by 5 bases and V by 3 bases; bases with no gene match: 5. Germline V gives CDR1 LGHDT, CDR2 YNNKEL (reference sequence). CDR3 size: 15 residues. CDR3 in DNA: TGTGCCAGCAGCCACCTAGCGGGGAACCACAATGAGCAGTTCTTC. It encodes CASSHLAGNHNEQFF.

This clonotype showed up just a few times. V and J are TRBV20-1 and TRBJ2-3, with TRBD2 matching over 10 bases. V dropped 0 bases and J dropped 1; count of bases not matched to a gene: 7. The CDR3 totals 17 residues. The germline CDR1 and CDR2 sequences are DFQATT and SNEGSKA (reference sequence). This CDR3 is CSARDRASGGRTDTQYF. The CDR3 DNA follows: TGCAGTGCTAGAGATAGGGCTAGCGGGGGCCGCACAGATACGCAGTATTTT.

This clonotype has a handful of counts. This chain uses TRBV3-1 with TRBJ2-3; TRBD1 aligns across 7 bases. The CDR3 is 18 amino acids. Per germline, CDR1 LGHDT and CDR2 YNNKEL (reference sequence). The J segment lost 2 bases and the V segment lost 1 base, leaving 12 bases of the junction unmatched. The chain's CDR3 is CASSQVGRTGSITDTQYF. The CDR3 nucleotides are TGTGCCAGCAGCCAAGTGGGCAGGACAGGCTCGATCACAGATACGCAGTATTTT.

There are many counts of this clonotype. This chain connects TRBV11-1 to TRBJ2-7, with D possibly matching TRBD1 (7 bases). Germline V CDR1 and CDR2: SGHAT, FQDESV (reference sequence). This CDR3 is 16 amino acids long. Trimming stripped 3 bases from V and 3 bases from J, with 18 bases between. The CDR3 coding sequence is TGTGCCAGCAGCTTCCGCGACAGGGTGGGAGGCTACGAGCAGTACTTC. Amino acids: CASSFRDRVGGYEQYF. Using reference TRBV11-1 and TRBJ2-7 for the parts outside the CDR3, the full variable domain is EAEVAQSPRYKITEKSQAVAFWCDPISGHATLYWYRQILGQGPELLVQFQDESVVDDSQLPKDRFSAERLKGVDSTLKIQPAELGDSAMYLCASSFRDRVGGYEQYFGPGTRLTVT.